These 21 T cell receptor beta chains were all obtained from the same sample, sequenced in a study of blood T cell repertoires in COVID-19. Profiled with immunoSEQ multiplex PCR; TCRdb holds only in-frame clones, not every one. The table lists roughly 190,000 clones, approximately 80% of them singletons. The sequencing sample was made of PBMCs or T cells enriched from blood (not recorded which). These receptors were taken from a woman aged 60-75 years with acute COVID-19.

The chain has TRBV19 and TRBJ1-5; 7 nucleotides match TRBD1. Per germline, CDR1 LNHDA and CDR2 SQIVND (reference sequence). V shed 4 bases and J 6 bases; nucleotides not matched to a gene: 18. The CDR3 runs to 18 residues. CDR3: CASSTSGTALVTGQPQHF. The CDR3 DNA sequence: TGTGCCAGTAGTACCTCCGGGACAGCTCTAGTAACGGGTCAGCCCCAGCATTTT. The full variable domain, its missing parts supplied by reference TRBV19 and TRBJ1-5, is DGGITQSPKYLFRKEGQNVTLSCEQNLNHDAMYWYRQDPGQGLRLIYYSQIVNDFQKGDIAEGYSVSREKKESFPLTVTSAQKNPTAFYLCASSTSGTALVTGQPQHFGDGTRLSIL.

This chain uses TRBV2 with TRBJ1-1; 8 bases match TRBD1. CDR1 SNHLY and CDR2 FYNNEI come from the germline V gene. Germline trimming cut 6 bases from V and 4 bases from J; bases unmatched to any gene: 7. This CDR3 is built from 14 residues. CDR3 DNA: TGTGCCAGCAGCCACGGACAGGGCATCACTGAAGCTTTCTTT. Translating it yields CASSHGQGITEAFF.

The chain is built from TRBV7-9 and TRBJ2-2; 7 nucleotides align to TRBD1. The germline CDR1 and CDR2 sequences are SEHNR and FQNEAQ (reference sequence). Trimming cost V 2 bases and J 3 bases; bases outside gene matches: 15. This CDR3 comprises 19 residues. The CDR3 loop is CASSLSRRGRGQYTGELFF. The CDR3 DNA is TGTGCCAGCAGCTTATCTCGTCGCGGAAGGGGGCAATACACCGGGGAGCTGTTTTTT. Full variable domain (outside the CDR3, taken from reference TRBV7-9 and TRBJ2-2): DTGVSQNPRHKITKRGQNVTFRCDPISEHNRLYWYRQTLGQGPEFLTYFQNEAQLEKSRLLSDRFSAERPKGSFSTLEIQRTEQGDSAMYLCASSLSRRGRGQYTGELFFGEGSRLTVL.

The chain is built from TRBV7-9 and TRBJ1-2, with TRBD1 as a possible D gene (6 bases). The V end was cut by 2 bases, the J end by 10 bases, with 20 bases between. Germline-derived CDR1 and CDR2 are SEHNR and FQNEAQ (reference sequence). The CDR3 spans 15 residues. Here the CDR3 DNA reads TGTGCCAGCAGCTTAAGTCCCAGGACAGAAGCATCCTACACCTTC. It yields the protein CASSLSPRTEASYTF.

The chain carries TRBV5-1 and TRBJ2-1, with TRBD2 matching 8 bases. Germline CDR1 and CDR2: SGHRS and YFSETQ. V was clipped by 7 bases and J by 7 bases; unmatched bases: 10. The CDR3 is made up of 14 amino acids. The CDR3 DNA sequence: TGCGCCAGCCGCGCGGGGGGAGGGGTAAATGAGCAGTTCTTC. Translating gives CASRAGGGVNEQFF.

The rearrangement links TRBV7-2 to TRBJ2-7, with a tentative D call TRBD2 (6 bases). The CDR3 has 15 amino acids. V dropped 5 bases and J dropped 7 bases, with 21 bases sitting between them. CDR1 and CDR2 (germline): SGHTA, FQGNSA. CDR3 residues: CASSPQAGTSEEQYF. The DNA for the CDR3 is TGTGCCAGCAGCCCTCAAGCGGGCACATCTGAAGAGCAGTACTTC.

The genes are TRBV7-2 and TRBJ1-2, with 7 nucleotides matching TRBD1. The CDR3 has 13 amino acids. V gave up 1 base and J gave up 6 bases; unmatched junction bases: 2. Germline loops: CDR1 SGHTA, CDR2 FQGNSA. CDR3 sequence reads: CASSLVDRHGYTF. The CDR3 DNA is TGTGCCAGCAGCTTAGTGGACAGGCATGGCTACACCTTC.

The CDR3 spells CASSPSVGASLGYTF. CDR3 nucleotides: TGTGCCAGCAGCCCCTCCGTGGGCGCGAGCCTTGGCTACACCTTC. The chain couples TRBV3-1 (or the pseudogene TRBV3-2) to TRBJ1-2, with unresolved D. V was trimmed by 4 bases and J by 7 bases, leaving 19 bases between them. The germline V gene has CDR1 LGHDT and CDR2 YNNKEL (reference sequence). The CDR3 has 15 residues.

V is TRBV5-1 and J is TRBJ2-3, with 8 nucleotides matching TRBD2. With V trimmed by 4 bases and J by 4 bases, 8 bases remained unmatched. This CDR3 comprises 15 residues. Per germline, CDR1 SGHRS and CDR2 YFSETQ. The CDR3 sequence: CASSTGGGAPDTQYF. In DNA, the CDR3 is TGCGCCAGCAGCACCGGGGGGGGCGCTCCAGATACGCAGTATTTT.

V is TRBV3-1 (or the pseudogene TRBV3-2) and J is TRBJ2-3; 12 bases align to TRBD2. CDR3 size: 19 residues. CDR1 is LGHDT and CDR2 is YNNKEL in the germline V gene (reference sequence). The V gene end was trimmed by 2 bases and the J gene end by 6 bases; junction bases not matched to a gene: 15. The CDR3 nucleotides are TGTGCCAGCAGCCAAACCCCACTAGCGGGGGGCCCTTTCACGGATACGCAGTATTTT. Residues: CASSQTPLAGGPFTDTQYF.

The chain links TRBV4-3 to TRBJ1-1, with D tentatively TRBD1 (6 bases). This CDR3 is built from 13 residues. Per the germline V gene, CDR1 is LGHNA and CDR2 is YSLEER. The germline V and J ends were trimmed by 4 bases and 1 base, with 7 bases remaining between them. CDR3 residues: CASSPTGNTEAFF. CDR3 nucleotide sequence: TGCGCCAGCAGCCCGACAGGGAACACTGAAGCTTTCTTT.

The chain uses TRBV12-3 or TRBV12-4 and TRBJ2-5; D gene uncertain. Trimming took off 3 bases at V and 4 bases at J, with 9 bases between the two ends. The CDR3 extends over 13 amino acids. The CDR3 here is CASSFTASETQYF. Here the CDR3 DNA reads TGTGCCAGCAGTTTTACAGCTTCAGAGACCCAGTACTTC.

J is TRBJ2-1 and V is TRBV7-9; 8 bases line up with TRBD2. The CDR3 is 15 residues long. CDR1 and CDR2 (germline): SEHNR, FQNEAQ (reference sequence). The V segment lost 4 bases and the J segment 10 bases; nucleotides outside the gene matches: 12. This CDR3 reads CASSSWGLVRGEQFF. For the CDR3, the DNA is TGTGCCAGCAGCTCTTGGGGACTAGTCAGGGGCGAGCAGTTCTTC.

This clone was detected a few times. The chain uses TRBV6-2 or TRBV6-3 and TRBJ1-2; D ambiguous. V lost 2 bases to trimming and J lost 6 bases, with 4 bases between them. CDR3 size: 11 residues. The germline CDR1 and CDR2 sequences are MNHEY and SVGEGT. The CDR3 sequence: CASSYADGYTF. CDR3 DNA: TGTGCCAGCAGTTACGCGGATGGCTACACCTTC.

V gene TRBV10-3 combines with J gene TRBJ1-1, with D maybe TRBD1 (6 bases). Trimming shortened V by 3 bases and J by 4 bases, and 12 bases separated the two germline ends. CDR1 is ENHRY, CDR2 SYGVKD, per germline. The length of the CDR3 is 14 residues. CDR3 protein: CAISDYRDPTEAFF. CDR3 bases: TGTGCCATCAGTGACTACAGGGATCCCACTGAAGCTTTCTTT.

The V and J genes are TRBV4-3 and TRBJ2-1; 7 bases agree with TRBD1. CDR3 length equals 14 residues. Germline V gene sequence: CDR1 LGHNA, CDR2 YSLEER. Germline trimming cut 2 bases from V and 10 bases from J; bases unmatched to any gene: 8. CDR3: CASSQPGQASEQFF. The CDR3 DNA reads TGCGCCAGCAGCCAACCAGGACAGGCTTCGGAGCAGTTCTTC.

This clone has more than one count but fewer than ten. This chain joins TRBV6-4 and TRBJ2-1, with 9 nucleotides matching TRBD2. The CDR3 runs 14 residues. V shed 8 bases, J shed 5 bases, and the junction held 7 bases outside the gene matches. Germline values: CDR1 MRHNA, CDR2 SNTAGT. CDR3 sequence (DNA): TGTGCCAGCGCTTCCGGGACTAGCAACAATGAGCAGTTCTTC. Translating gives CASASGTSNNEQFF.

The chain is built from TRBV19 and TRBJ1-4; D call uncertain. Per germline, CDR1 LNHDA and CDR2 SQIVND (reference sequence). Trimming removed 4 bases from V and 8 bases from J, with 8 bases in between. CDR3 length: 12 amino acids. CDR3 nucleotides: TGTGCCAGTAGTACGTCGTCGGAAAAACTGTTTTTT. Its translation is CASSTSSEKLFF.

This sequence joins TRBV29-1 and TRBJ1-1; D call uncertain. The V end was cut by 5 bases, the J end by 6 bases, with 16 bases between. The CDR3 length is 13 residues. The germline V gene has CDR1 SQVTM and CDR2 ANQGSEA. This chain's CDR3 is CSVNGEGRSEAFF. The CDR3 nucleotides read TGCAGCGTTAACGGTGAGGGTAGGTCTGAAGCTTTCTTT.

The chain uses TRBV5-6 and TRBJ2-3; 8 bases are shared with TRBD2. The CDR3 totals 16 residues. V trimming: 0 bases; J trimming: 3 bases; junction bases outside the gene matches: 6. Per germline, CDR1 SGHDT and CDR2 YYEEEE. CDR3 in amino acids: CASSLAGGIYTDTQYF. The DNA for the CDR3 is TGTGCCAGCAGCTTGGCGGGGGGGATATATACAGATACGCAGTATTTT.

The J gene is TRBJ2-7, the V gene TRBV20-1; TRBD2 is a possible D gene (5 bases). In germline, CDR1 is DFQATT, CDR2 SNEGSKA (reference sequence). Between the trimmed V and J ends, which lost 5 bases and 7 bases, there was a span of 12 bases. This CDR3 has 11 residues. CDR3 sequence reads: CSASLAGEQYF. CDR3 coding DNA: TGCAGTGCTTCCCTGGCGGGTGAGCAGTACTTC.